Below, 29 T cell receptor beta chains from the same sample are listed, as sequenced in a study of cytomegalovirus exposure and HLA in healthy donors. PCR involved 60 Vbeta and 13 Jbeta primers. Here immunoSEQ multiplex PCR was the method, and the copy in TCRdb shows in-frame clones only, minus some. This table holds roughly 120,000 clones, roughly 76% found once. Input material: PBMCs. Receptors originate from a man aged 45-60 years in good health and CMV-seropositive.

DNA of the CDR3: TGTGCCAGCAGGAGGGCCTTAGGTGAGACCCAGTACTTC. Protein: CASRRALGETQYF. The V gene is TRBV6-1, the J gene TRBJ2-5; possible D gene TRBD2, 5 bases. Trimming shortened V by 6 bases and J by 5 bases, and 13 bases separated the two germline ends. Germline CDR1 and CDR2: MNHNS and SASEGT. The CDR3 loop spans 13 amino acids.

In this sample, this clone turned up a few times. The J gene is TRBJ1-2, the V gene TRBV6-5; D uncertain. Trimming left V 0 bases short and J 8 bases short, with 13 bases between. This CDR3 spans 14 amino acids. From germline, CDR1 is MNHEY and CDR2 SVGAGI. CDR3 bases: TGTGCCAGCAGTTACTCGGGCCCAGGCACGGGCTACACCTTC. Translation gives CASSYSGPGTGYTF.

This chain connects TRBV11-2 to TRBJ2-7, with a weak D call TRBD1 (6 bases). Germline V gene lookup returns CDR1 SGHAT and CDR2 FQNNGV. The CDR3 loop spans 15 amino acids. Trimming left V 3 bases short and J 3 bases short, with 15 bases between. The CDR3 DNA is TGTGCCAGCAGCTTTACCAGGGGATTTAGCTACGAGCAGTACTTC. Amino acids: CASSFTRGFSYEQYF.

CDR3 residues: CAISGHSTDTQYF. For the CDR3, the DNA is TGTGCCATCAGTGGACATAGCACAGATACGCAGTATTTT. The chain links TRBV10-3 to TRBJ2-3; unclear D gene. Trimming removed 4 bases at V and 0 bases at J, with 5 bases between. This CDR3 is built from 13 residues. Per the germline V gene, CDR1 is ENHRY and CDR2 is SYGVKD.

CDR3 nucleotides: TGTGCCAGCAGTGAGCCGGGACTAGCCGTCAATGAGCAGTTCTTC. Protein sequence: CASSEPGLAVNEQFF. The genes are TRBV6-1 and TRBJ2-1, with 9 bases identical to TRBD2. There are 15 residues in the CDR3. The junction had 6 bases not matched to a gene; V was cut back by 3 bases and J by 6 bases. The germline CDR1 and CDR2 sequences are MNHNS and SASEGT.

As regards this clone: Other DNA sequences within the sample encode an identical CDR3. This chain links TRBV4-3 with TRBJ2-2; 8 bases align to TRBD2. The CDR3 has 18 amino acids. CDR1 is LGHNA, CDR2 YSLEER, per germline. The trim removed 0 bases at V and 3 bases at J, leaving 9 bases unmatched. The CDR3 DNA is TGCGCCAGCAGCCAAGATCCCGGGACTAGTCTTGACACCGGGGAGCTGTTTTTT. This translates into CASSQDPGTSLDTGELFF.

This chain joins TRBV7-8 and TRBJ2-1; D might be TRBD1 (5 bases). The CDR3 length is 13 residues. The germline gives CDR1 SGHVS, CDR2 FQNEAQ. Trimming removed 3 bases from V and 7 bases from J, with 10 bases in between. The CDR3 spells CASSFDRWNEQFF. The CDR3 bases are TGTGCCAGCAGCTTCGACAGATGGAATGAGCAGTTCTTC.

This clone was observed a few times. The chain uses TRBV7-9 and TRBJ2-7; a weak D match, TRBD1 (6 bases). The CDR3 consists of 14 residues. The V gene lost 1 base and the J gene lost 0 bases, with 7 bases spanning the gap. Germline V gene sequence: CDR1 SEHNR, CDR2 FQNEAQ (reference sequence). The CDR3 protein is CASSLEGDSYEQYF. CDR3 nucleotide sequence: TGTGCCAGCAGCTTAGAGGGGGACTCCTACGAGCAGTACTTC.

This clone was observed once. This chain connects TRBV7-2 to TRBJ1-1; TRBD1 aligns across 7 bases. Trimming removed 5 bases from V and 7 bases from J; junction bases left unmatched: 7. The germline CDR1 and CDR2 sequences are SGHTA and FQGNSA. This CDR3 region has 13 residues. CDR3 in amino acids: CASSRQGDSEAFF. CDR3 sequence (DNA): TGTGCCAGCAGCCGACAGGGAGATAGTGAAGCTTTCTTT.

This chain links TRBV2 with TRBJ1-6, with 7 nucleotides matching TRBD1. V lost 10 bases and J lost 3; bases outside the gene matches: 9. CDR1 SNHLY and CDR2 FYNNEI come from the germline V gene. The CDR3 extends over 15 amino acids. The CDR3 nucleotides are TGTGCCATGAGACAGGGAGAATTCTATAATTCACCCCTCCACTTT. Residues: CAMRQGEFYNSPLHF.

This chain connects TRBV28 to TRBJ2-5; 9 nucleotides align to TRBD2. The germline CDR1 and CDR2 sequences are MDHEN and SYDVKM. Germline trimming cut 3 bases from V and 5 bases from J; bases unmatched to any gene: 16. The CDR3 consists of 18 residues. Here the CDR3 DNA reads TGTGCCAGCAGTTTCCCCGCCGTTTTAGTAGCGGGGGCGGAGACCCAGTACTTC. The encoded protein is CASSFPAVLVAGAETQYF.

This chain connects TRBV18 to TRBJ2-7, with a possible D match to TRBD1 (5 bases). This CDR3 is built from 14 residues. The germline CDR1 and CDR2 sequences are KGHSH and LQKENI. Trimming stripped 5 bases from V and 0 bases from J, with 11 bases between. DNA of the CDR3: TGTGCCAGCTCATCGGACACAACCTCCTACGAGCAGTACTTC. Translation gives CASSSDTTSYEQYF.

V is TRBV11-3 and J is TRBJ2-7, with TRBD2 matching over 7 bases. The germline V gene encodes CDR1 SGHNT and CDR2 YENEEA. With V trimmed by 5 bases and J by 2 bases, 9 bases remained unmatched. CDR3 length: 15 residues. Written as DNA, the CDR3 is TGTGCCAGCAGCCCTCCCGGGGAGGGGCCCTACGAGCAGTACTTC. Protein product: CASSPPGEGPYEQYF.

The chain joins TRBV5-8 to TRBJ2-3; D not certain. In germline, CDR1 is SGHTS, CDR2 YDEGEE. V dropped 2 bases and J dropped 3 bases, with 7 bases sitting between them. This CDR3 is 13 amino acids long. This CDR3 is CASSLTKTDTQYF. The DNA of the CDR3 is TGTGCCAGCAGCTTAACTAAGACAGATACGCAGTATTTT.

The chain carries TRBV19 and TRBJ2-5; 7 positions match TRBD1. The junction had 7 bases not matched to a gene; V was cut back by 6 bases and J by 3 bases. The CDR3 contains 14 residues. Germline lookup yields CDR1 LNHDA and CDR2 SQIVND (reference sequence). CDR3 nucleotide sequence: TGTGCCAGTAGGAGACAGGGATTGGAAGAGACCCAGTACTTC. It translates to CASRRQGLEETQYF.

The genes are TRBV2 and TRBJ2-7; TRBD1 aligns across 11 bases. The V gene end was trimmed by 6 bases and the J gene end by 7 bases; junction bases not matched to a gene: 5. The CDR3 loop spans 13 amino acids. The germline V gene encodes CDR1 SNHLY and CDR2 FYNNEI. The CDR3 coding sequence is TGTGCCAGCAGGGACAGGGGGCTTTGGGAGCAGTACTTC. Translation: CASRDRGLWEQYF.

The V call is TRBV7-9, the J call TRBJ2-3; 7 bases agree with TRBD1. Germline assignment: CDR1 SEHNR and CDR2 FQNEAQ (reference sequence). The CDR3 runs to 15 residues. The trim removed 7 bases at V and 6 bases at J, leaving 13 bases unmatched. The CDR3: CASIYRDRSLDTQYF. CDR3 DNA: TGTGCCAGCATTTACCGGGACAGATCCTTGGATACGCAGTATTTT.

The rearrangement uses TRBV28 and TRBJ2-1; TRBD2 matches 9 bases. The CDR3 runs to 14 residues. With 10 bases clipped from V and 4 bases from J, the junction kept 8 bases outside the gene matches. The germline V gene has CDR1 MDHEN and CDR2 SYDVKM. The chain's CDR3 is CATVGGRGYNEQFF. The CDR3 DNA reads TGTGCCACCGTAGGCGGGAGGGGGTACAATGAGCAGTTCTTC.

The gene calls are TRBV19 and TRBJ1-2; D is unresolved. Germline V gene sequence: CDR1 LNHDA, CDR2 SQIVND (reference sequence). The CDR3 loop spans 14 amino acids. Trimming cost V 10 bases and J 3 bases, with 18 bases left between them. The CDR3 DNA sequence: TGTGCCACCCTGAGGAGCGGAACCTACTATGGCTACACCTTC. It is translated as CATLRSGTYYGYTF.

This clone appeared once. This chain joins TRBV4-2 and TRBJ2-1; the match to TRBD2 covers 8 bases. In germline, CDR1 is LGHNA, CDR2 YNFKEQ. V was clipped by 0 bases and J by 3 bases; unmatched bases: 4. This CDR3 is 16 amino acids long. The CDR3 reads CASSQDPSGGYNEQFF. The CDR3 nucleotides read TGTGCCAGCAGCCAAGATCCAAGCGGGGGCTACAATGAGCAGTTCTTC.

A word on this clone: The junction and the germline gene differ at one end; a read error may be behind it. The genes are TRBV6-5 and TRBJ1-4; tentatively, D is TRBD1 (5 bases). CDR1 and CDR2 (germline): MNHEY, SVGAGI. The CDR3 is 15 residues long. The CDR3 here is CAGSYSYRSNEKLFF. CDR3 DNA: TGTGCCGGCAGTTACTCTTACAGGAGTAATGAAAAACTGTTTTTT.

This chain uses TRBV9 with TRBJ1-3, with a possible D match to TRBD1 (6 bases). CDR1 and CDR2 from the germline V gene are SGDLS and YYNGEE. Deletions cut 0 bases from V and 4 bases from J, with 11 bases between. The CDR3 contains 15 residues. The DNA for the CDR3 is TGTGCCAGCAGCGTAGATCAGGGGACGGGAAACACCATATATTTT. Translation gives CASSVDQGTGNTIYF. The whole variable domain, filled in from reference TRBV9 and TRBJ1-3, reads DSGVTQTPKHLITATGQRVTLRCSPRSGDLSVYWYQQSLDQGLQFLIQYYNGEERAKGNILERFSAQQFPDLHSELNLSSLELGDSALYFCASSVDQGTGNTIYFGEGSWLTVV.

V and J are TRBV28 and TRBJ1-6, with a weak D call TRBD1 (6 bases). CDR1 is MDHEN, CDR2 SYDVKM, per germline. The CDR3 is 16 residues long. V dropped 6 bases and J dropped 9 bases, with 21 bases sitting between them. The CDR3 reads CASSEKVGGRGSPLHF. The CDR3 DNA follows: TGTGCCAGCAGCGAAAAGGTGGGGGGGCGCGGTTCACCCCTCCACTTT.

This chain joins TRBV9 and TRBJ2-1, with 7 bases identical to TRBD2. V lost 4 bases to trimming and J lost 4 bases; unmatched junction nucleotides: 8. Germline V gives CDR1 SGDLS, CDR2 YYNGEE. The CDR3 has 15 amino acids. CDR3 DNA sequence: TGTGCCAGCAGCACCCGGGGGGACCAATACAATGAGCAGTTCTTC. Translation: CASSTRGDQYNEQFF.

The genes are TRBV5-1 and TRBJ2-7, with a possible D match to TRBD2 (5 bases). The CDR3 loop spans 12 amino acids. Trimming shortened V by 4 bases and J by 5 bases, and 10 bases separated the two germline ends. Germline CDR1 and CDR2: SGHRS and YFSETQ. The CDR3 here is CASSGGLDEQYF. The CDR3, as DNA: TGCGCCAGCAGCGGCGGGCTCGACGAGCAGTACTTC.

This clone was counted once. This rearrangement joins TRBV7-2 to TRBJ2-5, with TRBD1 identical over 8 bases. Per the germline V gene, CDR1 is SGHTA and CDR2 is FQGNSA. The CDR3 totals 13 residues. J was trimmed by 5 bases and V by 5 bases; bases with no gene match: 4. The CDR3 loop is CASSPTGAETQYF. The CDR3 nucleotides read TGTGCCAGCAGCCCGACAGGGGCTGAGACCCAGTACTTC.

This clone has only a few counts. The rearrangement uses TRBV6-5 and TRBJ1-4; no clear D. Germline V CDR1 and CDR2: MNHEY, SVGAGI. This CDR3 spans 13 amino acids. V gave up 3 bases and J gave up 6 bases, with 8 bases separating them. The CDR3 is CASSYLEDEKLFF. As DNA, the CDR3 is TGTGCCAGCAGTTATCTGGAGGATGAAAAACTGTTTTTT.

The rearrangement uses TRBV6-6 and TRBJ2-5; the D gene is possibly TRBD2 (6 bases). Trimming left V 8 bases short and J 2 bases short, with 6 bases between. This CDR3 has 11 amino acids. CDR1 and CDR2 (germline): MNHNY, SVGAGI (reference sequence). The CDR3 protein is CASRGQETQYF. CDR3 DNA sequence: TGTGCCAGCCGGGGGCAAGAGACCCAGTACTTC.

The V gene is TRBV10-2, the J gene TRBJ1-1; D gene uncertain. Trimming stripped 0 bases from V and 7 bases from J, with 3 bases between. CDR1 is WSHSY, CDR2 SAAADI, per germline. The CDR3 spans 11 residues. In DNA, the CDR3 is TGCGCCAGCAGTGAGTCCTATGAAGCTTTCTTT. Translated: CASSESYEAFF.